Below, one T cell receptor beta chain is given with its context. The target antigen is unknown. A universal primer site was incorporated via template switching, and the cDNA contained unique molecular identifiers. TCRdb independently ran MiXCR on the 5' RACE reads; one entry per CDR3 protein. The sample lists 500,000 to 550,000 distinct CDR3 sequences; about 22% were seen once. This sample was taken from a study of identical twins. Trimming shortened V by 2 bases and J by 9 bases, and 12 bases separated the two germline ends. Germline CDR1 is SGHRS and CDR2 is YFSETQ. The CDR3 has 14 amino acids. Broader study findings: Insertions ran lower in abundant cord blood beta clonotypes, though not in memory repertoires. Partial confounding of zero-insertion analyses by invariant MAIT and iNKT cells was possible.

These data also featured in a second study, about yellow fever vaccine responses in identical twins. As that report states: Each twin's T cell response to the vaccine was reported to look partly convergent and partly personalized.

The sequence was obtained from a woman younger than 30 in good health. The specimen sequenced was CD4+ T cells sorted from blood. The rearrangement links TRBV5-1 to TRBJ1-6; D is ambiguous. Written as DNA, the CDR3 is TGCGCCAGCAGCTTAGGACCCCGTGGTTCACCCCTCCACTTT. Its translation is CASSLGPRGSPLHF.